These 13 T cell receptor beta chains were all obtained from the same sample, sequenced in a study of technical replicates of blood from a handful of donors. TCRdb's table, derived via immunoSEQ multiplex PCR, lists solely in-frame clones and lacks some. The sample includes over 90,000 clones, about 95% of them seen just once. The sample comprised T cells isolated from PBMCs. The source is a human donor in good health.

The chain joins TRBV5-1 to TRBJ1-1, with D possibly matching TRBD1 (6 bases). Germline V gene lookup returns CDR1 SGHRS and CDR2 YFSETQ. The V end was cut by 4 bases, the J end by 0 bases, with 10 bases between. The CDR3 has 14 residues. The DNA for the CDR3 is TGCGCCAGCAGCCGAGGACAGTTGAACACTGAAGCTTTCTTT. It codes for CASSRGQLNTEAFF.

The chain joins TRBV28 to TRBJ1-2; TRBD1 is a possible D gene (6 bases). The V end lost 3 bases, the J end lost 3 bases, and 14 bases lay between the germline ends. The CDR3 runs to 15 residues. Germline CDR1 reads MDHEN; CDR2 reads SYDVKM. The CDR3 bases are TGTGCCAGCAGTTTGGACAGTCGCTTACACTATGGCTACACCTTC. Encoded protein: CASSLDSRLHYGYTF.

This chain joins TRBV10-1 and TRBJ1-2; the D gene is possibly TRBD1 (6 bases). In germline, CDR1 is WNHNN, CDR2 SYGVQD (reference sequence). The CDR3 length is 14 residues. V was pared by 9 bases and J by 0 bases, with 14 bases between. The chain's CDR3 is CARGRDNTNYGYTF. In DNA form, the CDR3 reads TGCGCCAGAGGCCGGGACAACACTAACTATGGCTACACCTTC.

This chain uses TRBV7-9 with TRBJ1-1, with D perhaps matching TRBD1 (6 bases). Germline V gene sequence: CDR1 SEHNR, CDR2 FQNEAQ (reference sequence). CDR3 length: 13 residues. V was trimmed by 3 bases and J by 8 bases, leaving 13 bases between them. The CDR3 region is CASSFQGIGEAFF. The CDR3 region has the DNA TGTGCCAGCAGCTTTCAGGGGATCGGGGAAGCTTTCTTT.

This chain links TRBV11-2 with TRBJ2-5, with 10 positions matching TRBD1. The CDR3 loop spans 15 amino acids. V lost 6 bases, J lost 3 bases, and 7 bases stayed unmatched. Germline loops: CDR1 SGHAT, CDR2 FQNNGV. The CDR3 reads CASRTWGQGKETQYF. The CDR3 nucleotides read TGTGCCAGCAGGACATGGGGACAGGGGAAAGAGACCCAGTACTTC.

Written as DNA, the CDR3 is TGTGCCAGCAGCCTAGGGAGGGGCTCTGGAAACACCATATATTTT. This sequence encodes CASSLGRGSGNTIYF. This chain uses TRBV6-1 with TRBJ1-3; D might be TRBD1 (5 bases). Trimming took off 6 bases at V and 0 bases at J, with 12 bases between the two ends. Germline lookup yields CDR1 MNHNS and CDR2 SASEGT. CDR3 length: 15 amino acids.

The chain carries TRBV7-2 and TRBJ2-3; 11 nucleotides line up with TRBD2. V lost 5 bases to trimming and J lost 4 bases; unmatched junction nucleotides: 14. The CDR3 is 18 amino acids. Germline CDR1 and CDR2: SGHTA and FQGNSA. DNA for the CDR3: TGTGCCAGCAGCCCCGTGGTAGCGGGAGGGCCTGTCGCAGATACGCAGTATTTT. Translating gives CASSPVVAGGPVADTQYF.

The chain combines TRBV4-2 with TRBJ1-1; D not certain. Trimming took off 3 bases at V and 0 bases at J, with 8 bases between the two ends. Germline V gene lookup returns CDR1 LGHNA and CDR2 YNFKEQ. CDR3 length: 14 amino acids. The CDR3: CASSQNSVNTEAFF. The CDR3 DNA sequence: TGTGCCAGCAGCCAGAACAGTGTGAACACTGAAGCTTTCTTT.

The rearrangement joins TRBV28 to TRBJ2-4; 7 bases map to TRBD1. The CDR3 covers 13 residues. Looked up from germline, CDR1 is MDHEN and CDR2 is SYDVKM. Germline trimming cut 9 bases from V and 1 base from J; bases unmatched to any gene: 3. CDR3 protein: CASTGVAKNIQYF. CDR3 bases: TGTGCCAGTACAGGGGTGGCCAAAAACATTCAGTACTTC.

The V call is TRBV2, the J call TRBJ2-5; 11 bases are a match to TRBD2. This CDR3 spans 15 amino acids. With 5 bases clipped from V and 3 bases from J, the junction kept 5 bases outside the gene matches. Germline CDR1 SNHLY, CDR2 FYNNEI. In nucleotides, the CDR3 is TGTGCCAGCAGTCGAAAGACTAGCGGGAAAGAGACCCAGTACTTC. Its protein product is CASSRKTSGKETQYF.

V gene TRBV9 combines with J gene TRBJ2-7; the match to TRBD1 covers 7 bases. In germline, CDR1 is SGDLS, CDR2 YYNGEE. Losses at the gene ends were 3 bases for V and 3 bases for J; bases not matched to a gene: 21. CDR3 size: 19 residues. The CDR3 spells CASSAPGESAGGNYYEQYF. The CDR3 DNA is TGTGCCAGCAGCGCCCCAGGGGAGTCGGCAGGGGGAAATTACTACGAGCAGTACTTC.

The chain uses TRBV9 and TRBJ1-2; tentatively, D is TRBD1 (5 bases). V was cut by 7 bases and J by 7 bases, with 11 bases left in between. The V gene's germline CDR1 is SGDLS and CDR2 YYNGEE. The CDR3 is 11 residues long. CDR3 in amino acids: CASGGAGGYTF. The CDR3 DNA sequence: TGTGCCAGCGGCGGGGCGGGTGGCTACACCTTC.

The chain has TRBV7-9 and TRBJ2-1; D might be TRBD1 (5 bases). Germline V gene data show CDR1 as SEHNR and CDR2 as FQNEAQ (reference sequence). V was shortened by 4 bases and J by 3 bases, with 19 bases between the two germline ends. The CDR3 sequence is 17 residues long. CDR3 protein: CASSSDSRLIIYNEQFF. The CDR3 DNA sequence: TGTGCCAGCAGCTCAGACAGTCGCCTTATCATCTACAATGAGCAGTTCTTC.